One T cell receptor beta chain is described in this entry. The length of the CDR3 is 14 residues. V shed 3 bases, J shed 6 bases, and the junction held 5 bases outside the gene matches. From germline, CDR1 is LNHDA and CDR2 SQIVND (reference sequence). This sample was taken from a study of T cell responses to AZD1222 COVID-19 vaccine. Profiled with immunoSEQ multiplex PCR; TCRdb holds only in-frame clones, not every one. The data hold 150,000 or so clones, with more than 80% observed a single time. This sample comprised peripheral blood, obtained on day 0 of AZD1222 vaccination. This clonotype was sampled from an adult in good health. J is TRBJ1-5 and V is TRBV19, with 7 bases aligning to TRBD1. The CDR3 protein is CASSIQSGGQPQHF. The CDR3 DNA reads TGTGCCAGTAGTATCCAGTCAGGGGGTCAGCCCCAGCATTTT.